This T cell receptor beta chain was identified during a study of glioma-infiltrating T cells after dendritic cell vaccination (dated by TCRdb to 2016 to 2017). Concerning the study at large: The cohort comprised about 15 glioblastoma patients from Phase I and II dendritic cell vaccination trials, 9 newly diagnosed and 6 with recurrent disease. Patients received autologous tumor lysate-pulsed dendritic cell vaccination between 2003 and 2012. To make the vaccine, monocyte-derived dendritic cells were cultured for seven days with IL-4 and GM-CSF and then pulsed overnight with autologous tumor lysate. Each patient got three intradermal injections of the dendritic cell vaccine, spaced at biweekly intervals, in the arm below the axilla. Deep sequencing of TCR beta CDR3 regions was used to quantify tumor-infiltrating lymphocyte content and compare tumor and blood repertoires in dendritic cell-vaccinated glioblastoma patients. TCR sequencing metrics, including TIL content and tumor-blood repertoire overlap, were correlated with survival after dendritic cell vaccination. The paper as a whole reports these results and caveats: After dendritic cell vaccination, a higher estimated pretreatment TIL content predicted longer time to progression and longer overall survival. No direct relationship between TCR clonality and survival was found, suggesting that a diverse polyclonal response may matter. The cohort was small and heterogeneous, only a few patients had full blood and tumor sets, and even fewer had initial-recurrent tumor pairs. The three-group TCR overlap response model was characterized as speculative, and prospective validation of the model was stated to be required.

TCRB CDR3 regions were amplified from roughly 1.8 ug genomic DNA, or all available DNA if less, using the immunoSEQ assay. The multiplex PCR employed 60 forward primers targeting TCR V beta segments and 13 reverse primers targeting J beta segments. Synthetic control templates were spiked into each sample at limiting dilution to estimate reads per starting template. Reads of 87 bp were generated by sequencing on the Illumina HiSeq System. The original pipeline was this. To remove PCR and sequencing errors, closely related sequences were merged with a nearest neighbor algorithm. TCR overlap was defined as the percentage of unique tumor TCR beta sequences that were also found in the peripheral blood of the same patient. The clones in this table, taken by TCRdb from immuneACCESS, are in-frame only. Not every clone is retained; where verified, under half of the shortfall comes from an unresolved V gene, and the cause of the rest is unknown. V, J and clone size are taken as reported in that table, and D and trimming were inferred from the DNA itself. This sample gives 99,000 or so clones in total; around 80% of them show up just once. The top ten clones comprise 5.4% of the sample.

Looking up the germline V gene yields CDR1 MNHNS and CDR2 SASEGT. Trimming costs V 7 bases and J 6 bases, and their ends lie 19 bases apart. Including the terminal cysteine and phenylalanine, the CDR3 comprises 15 residues. Solely the CDR3 DNA is kept, with 45 bases framed from the first base. Worth noting for this clone: Its antigen remains undetermined. One base away there is no much larger clone; base qualities are not given.

The time point label, as the study defines it: after dendritic cell vaccination, including at tumor progression/relapse. Patients were selected on the basis of adequate residual fresh-frozen tumor tissue and more than two years of available survival data. Although molecular status otherwise differed among the glioblastoma patients, no patient had an isocitrate dehydrogenase mutation. PBMC collection took place before vaccination, two weeks after the third vaccination, and at tumor progression if progression occurred. The Qiagen DNeasy Blood extraction Kit was used to extract genomic DNA. The chain uses TRBV6-1 and TRBJ2-1, with TRBD1 tentatively as D gene (5 bases match). The input for sequencing was blood, taken after dendritic cell vaccination. The receptor's source is a human donor with glioblastoma. In nucleotides, the sequence is TGTGCCAGCATTACAGGACCTTTGCCCACCAATGAGCAGTTCTTC. Translated, this gives CASITGPLPTNEQFF.